The 32 T cell receptor beta chains given below trace back to one sample, sequenced in a study of T cells after yellow fever vaccination. TCRdb called the 5' RACE reads again in MiXCR, with one record for every CDR3 protein. This table holds 200,000 to 250,000 distinct CDR3 sequences, less than 9% found once. The specimen comprised CD4+ T cells sorted from PBMCs, sampled 15 days after the yellow fever booster vaccination. Receptors were obtained from a man under 40 who received the YFV17D yellow fever vaccine.

This chain uses TRBV5-1 with TRBJ2-3, with a possible D match to TRBD2 (5 bases). V lost 0 bases, J lost 11 bases, and 13 bases lay in between. In germline, CDR1 is SGHRS, CDR2 YFSETQ. This CDR3 contains 13 residues. DNA of the CDR3: TGCGCCAGCAGCTTGGAAGCCGGAGGTGGGCAGTATTTT. This encodes CASSLEAGGGQYF.

CDR3 DNA: TGTGCCAGCAGCTTACGGGGCAGTCCGAACACCGGGGAGCTGTTTTTT. The encoded protein is CASSLRGSPNTGELFF. The chain combines TRBV7-3 with TRBJ2-2, with D perhaps assigned TRBD1 or TRBD2 (5 bases each). The CDR3 spans 16 residues. Deletions cut 2 bases from V and 0 bases from J, with 10 bases between. Germline CDR1 is SGHTA and CDR2 is FQGTGA.

This clonotype has a handful of counts. The V and J genes are TRBV10-3 and TRBJ1-5; maybe TRBD1 (5 bases). The CDR3 runs 16 residues. Germline V gene sequence: CDR1 ENHRY, CDR2 SYGVKD. Trimming removed 3 bases from V and 1 base from J, with 13 bases in between. CDR3 residues: CAISDVWGRSNQPQHF. CDR3 nucleotide sequence: TGTGCCATCAGTGATGTATGGGGCAGGAGCAATCAGCCCCAGCATTTT.

J is TRBJ2-7 and V is TRBV14, with D unclear. V lost 1 base and J lost 0, with 10 bases in between. Germline loops: CDR1 SGHDN, CDR2 FVKESK. CDR3 length: 15 amino acids. CDR3: CASSQGQATSYEQYF. The DNA for the CDR3 is TGTGCCAGCAGCCAAGGGCAGGCCACCTCCTACGAGCAGTACTTC.

Details on this clonotype: Being one base from a much bigger clone, this may be a read error. This rearrangement joins TRBV9 to TRBJ2-7; possibly TRBD2 for D (5 bases). The CDR3 extends over 14 amino acids. Germline V gene lookup returns CDR1 SGDLS and CDR2 YYNGEE. Trimming cost V 7 bases and J 5 bases, with 19 bases left between them. The CDR3 sequence: CASRASPRADEQYF. CDR3 sequence (DNA): TGTGCCAGCCGCGCTAGCCCCCGCGCGGACGAGCAGTACTTC.

This clonotype was detected many times. J is TRBJ2-7 and V is TRBV18; D is possibly TRBD1 (6 bases). CDR1 is KGHSH and CDR2 is LQKENI in the germline V gene. This CDR3 spans 13 amino acids. V lost 9 bases to trimming and J lost 2 bases, with 14 bases between them. DNA for the CDR3: TGTGCCAGTAGTCCCGGACAGACCTACGAGCAGTACTTC. Protein product: CASSPGQTYEQYF.

Only a few counts were recorded for this clonotype. This chain joins TRBV14 and TRBJ2-5; TRBD2 matches 10 bases. V was clipped by 3 bases and J by 6 bases; unmatched bases: 4. The CDR3 covers 14 residues. Germline-derived CDR1 and CDR2 are SGHDN and FVKESK. Written as DNA, the CDR3 is TGTGCCAGCAGCCATGGACTAGCGGTGCAGACCCAGTACTTC. Its protein is CASSHGLAVQTQYF.

The chain uses TRBV10-3 and TRBJ2-6; 11 bases align to TRBD2. The CDR3 has 19 amino acids. Germline CDR1 is ENHRY and CDR2 is SYGVKD. V dropped 2 bases and J dropped 5; count of bases not matched to a gene: 11. CDR3 DNA: TGTGCCATCAGTGAGGTAGCGGGAGGGTCCCCCCTAAGGGCCAACGTCCTGACTTTC. It specifies CAISEVAGGSPLRANVLTF.

This clonotype was detected many times. This CDR3 reads CASSQVLSGNEQFF. For the CDR3, the DNA is TGTGCCAGCAGCCAAGTGCTTAGCGGCAATGAGCAGTTCTTC. The chain recombines TRBV3-1 with TRBJ2-1; TRBD2 might be the D (6 bases). The CDR3 has 14 residues. Per the germline V gene, CDR1 is LGHDT and CDR2 is YNNKEL (reference sequence). V was shortened by 1 base and J by 6 bases, with 10 bases between the two germline ends.

The V and J genes are TRBV6-5 and TRBJ1-5; 7 nucleotides agree with TRBD1. Germline CDR1 reads MNHEY; CDR2 reads SVGAGI. The CDR3 spans 15 residues. Trimming at V came to 3 bases and at J to 5 bases, leaving 7 bases not matched to a gene. The CDR3, as DNA: TGTGCCAGCAGTTATAGTGGACAGGCGGATCAGCCCCAGCATTTT. Translation: CASSYSGQADQPQHF.

This clonotype was recorded many times. The gene calls are TRBV6-2 or TRBV6-3 and TRBJ2-7; D not certain. Germline V gives CDR1 MNHEY, CDR2 SVGEGT. Trimming took 5 bases from V and 6 from J, leaving 17 bases between them. This CDR3 region has 14 residues. The DNA of the CDR3 is TGTGCCAGCAGTGTCTCCTATCCAGCGAGCGAGCAGTACTTC. Protein: CASSVSYPASEQYF.

This clonotype has ten or more counts. At one end, the junction sequence differs from germline, possibly due to a read error. The chain uses TRBV7-2 and TRBJ2-3; D may correspond to TRBD1 or TRBD2 (5 bases each). This CDR3 has 12 residues. Germline loops: CDR1 SGHTA, CDR2 FQGNSA. The CDR3 DNA reads TGCGCCAGCAGCTTGTGGGGGGATACGCAGTATTTT. Residues: CASSLWGDTQYF.

About this clonotype: This may be a read error: a much more frequent sequence differs by one nucleotide. The chain combines TRBV7-2 with TRBJ2-3; no reliable D call. The CDR3 sequence is 14 residues long. Germline V CDR1 and CDR2: SGHTA, FQGNSA. The CDR3 bases are TGTGCCAGCAGCTTAGACCCAAGCACAGATACGCGGTATTTT. Protein product: CASSLDPSTDTRYF.

This clonotype was detected many times. The J gene is TRBJ2-7, the V gene TRBV20-1; D is perhaps TRBD2 (6 bases). With 3 bases removed from V and 6 bases from J, the gap between germline ends came to 15 bases. Germline V gives CDR1 DFQATT, CDR2 SNEGSKA (reference sequence). The CDR3 is 13 amino acids. CDR3 loop: CSARDTTGGEQYF. For the CDR3, the DNA is TGCAGTGCTAGGGACACGACCGGGGGCGAGCAGTACTTC.

The sample holds a few counts of this clonotype. The genes are TRBV18 and TRBJ1-1; maybe TRBD1 (5 bases). CDR3 length: 14 amino acids. Trimming shortened V by 6 bases and J by 1 base, and 12 bases separated the two germline ends. Germline values: CDR1 KGHSH, CDR2 LQKENI. The CDR3, as DNA: TGTGCCAGCTCCGCGGGACGCTCGAACACTGAAGCTTTCTTT. Amino acids: CASSAGRSNTEAFF.

This clonotype was counted a few times. J is TRBJ2-7 and V is TRBV7-2; D gene ambiguous. The CDR3 is 14 amino acids. V lost 4 bases and J 5 bases, leaving 15 bases between the germline ends. Germline V CDR1 and CDR2: SGHTA, FQGNSA. The CDR3 spells CASSSVGVRHEQYF. CDR3 in DNA: TGTGCCAGCAGCTCCGTAGGTGTGCGTCACGAGCAGTACTTC.

This chain links TRBV18 with TRBJ1-5; no clear D gene. CDR3 length: 13 residues. V lost 2 bases to trimming and J lost 4 bases, with 6 bases between them. Germline V gene sequence: CDR1 KGHSH, CDR2 LQKENI. CDR3 DNA: TGTGCCAGCTCACCAGGGGAGAATCAGCCCCAGCATTTT. Its translation is CASSPGENQPQHF.

The sample holds a few counts of this clonotype. The chain combines TRBV6-5 with TRBJ2-7; no clear D gene. V was trimmed by 0 bases and J by 2 bases, leaving 11 bases between them. The CDR3 contains 15 residues. In germline, CDR1 is MNHEY, CDR2 SVGAGI. The CDR3 sequence: CASSYSVGRAYEQYF. The CDR3 DNA is TGTGCCAGCAGTTACTCGGTAGGCCGGGCCTACGAGCAGTACTTC.

The chain is built from TRBV30 and TRBJ2-7; 7 bases agree with TRBD2. J lost 2 bases, V lost 3 bases, and 10 bases had no gene match. The CDR3 is 15 amino acids. Germline values: CDR1 GTSNPN, CDR2 SVGIG (reference sequence). CDR3 sequence: CAWRKTASGTYEQYF. CDR3 bases: TGTGCCTGGAGGAAGACCGCTAGCGGAACCTACGAGCAGTACTTC.

This clonotype came up many times. CDR3 DNA: TGTGCCAGCAGCTTAGGGAACGAGCAGTACTTC. Translated, it gives CASSLGNEQYF. This chain joins TRBV7-9 and TRBJ2-7; D gene uncertain. V lost 1 base, J lost 5 bases, and 3 bases lay in between. The CDR3 extends over 11 amino acids. The germline V gene has CDR1 SEHNR and CDR2 FQNEAQ (reference sequence). Full variable domain (rest looked up from reference TRBV7-9 and TRBJ2-7): DTGVSQNPRHKITKRGQNVTFRCDPISEHNRLYWYRQTLGQGPEFLTYFQNEAQLEKSRLLSDRFSAERPKGSFSTLEIQRTEQGDSAMYLCASSLGNEQYFGPGTRLTVT.

Many counts were recorded for this clonotype. The DNA of the CDR3 is TGTGCCAGCAGCTCCCTGTACCAAGAGACCCAGTACTTC. This gives the protein CASSSLYQETQYF. This chain connects TRBV7-2 to TRBJ2-5; D is unclear. Between the trimmed V and J ends, which lost 4 bases and 0 bases, there was a span of 6 bases. The V gene's germline CDR1 is SGHTA and CDR2 FQGNSA. There are 13 residues in the CDR3.

The rearrangement joins TRBV6-5 to TRBJ2-7; TRBD2 matches 10 bases. Germline CDR1 reads MNHEY; CDR2 reads SVGAGI. With V trimmed by 2 bases and J by 3 bases, 10 bases remained unmatched. The CDR3 contains 17 residues. The CDR3 is CASSYLETSGLRYEQYF. CDR3 in DNA: TGTGCCAGCAGTTACCTCGAGACTAGCGGGCTTCGCTACGAGCAGTACTTC.

This clonotype has a handful of counts. Here the CDR3 reads CASSSQFQPQETQYF. The CDR3 bases are TGCGCCAGCAGCTCACAATTCCAGCCCCAAGAGACCCAGTACTTC. The gene calls are TRBV5-1 and TRBJ2-5; D unclear. Germline CDR1 reads SGHRS; CDR2 reads YFSETQ. Trimming took off 3 bases at V and 1 base at J, with 13 bases between the two ends. This CDR3 spans 15 amino acids.

This clonotype was counted at least ten times. The V gene is TRBV11-2, the J gene TRBJ1-1; the D is unclear. The CDR3 covers 15 residues. The V gene's germline CDR1 is SGHAT and CDR2 FQNNGV. The V gene lost 7 bases and the J gene lost 2 bases, with 17 bases spanning the gap. The DNA for the CDR3 is TGTGCCAGCACCCAGGCTTTGCGGGGAAACACTGAAGCTTTCTTT. It codes for CASTQALRGNTEAFF.

This clonotype was recorded at least ten times. The gene calls are TRBV24-1 and TRBJ2-5; D not resolved. V dropped 6 bases and J dropped 3 bases, with 16 bases sitting between them. CDR1 is KGHDR and CDR2 is SFDVKD in the germline V gene. This CDR3 contains 15 residues. CDR3 nucleotides: TGTGCCACCAGTTTTTCCGGACCTGGAGAAGAGACCCAGTACTTC. This sequence encodes CATSFSGPGEETQYF.

This clonotype was recorded a few times. This chain links TRBV11-2 with TRBJ2-2; D uncertain. Germline CDR1 SGHAT, CDR2 FQNNGV. V was clipped by 4 bases and J by 3 bases, with 18 bases between them. The CDR3 has 17 residues. The CDR3 DNA is TGTGCCAGCAGCTCCCACTCCCTATCTCGTTACACCGGGGAGCTGTTTTTT. Amino acid sequence: CASSSHSLSRYTGELFF.

This clonotype was seen many times. The genes are TRBV6-5 and TRBJ2-7; maybe TRBD2 (6 bases). Trimming shortened V by 0 bases and J by 2 bases, and 8 bases separated the two germline ends. The CDR3 loop spans 14 amino acids. From germline, CDR1 is MNHEY and CDR2 SVGAGI. CDR3 in amino acids: CASSYSRGPYEQYF. The CDR3 nucleotides read TGTGCCAGCAGTTACTCGCGGGGCCCCTACGAGCAGTACTTC.

The sample holds many counts of this clonotype. The rearrangement uses TRBV28 and TRBJ1-1, with D perhaps TRBD1 (6 bases). Between the trimmed V and J ends, which lost 11 bases and 2 bases, there was a span of 12 bases. The CDR3 sequence is 12 residues long. The germline V gene has CDR1 MDHEN and CDR2 SYDVKM. CDR3 nucleotides: TGTGCCGCGGGGGCGCGAAACACTGAAGCTTTCTTT. Translating gives CAAGARNTEAFF.

The V and J genes are TRBV19 and TRBJ2-4, with D possibly matching TRBD1 (5 bases). The V end was cut by 6 bases, the J end by 8 bases, with 17 bases between. Germline V gene sequence: CDR1 LNHDA, CDR2 SQIVND (reference sequence). This CDR3 is built from 14 residues. The CDR3 spells CASRKDTMQDIQYF. The CDR3 DNA sequence: TGTGCCAGTAGGAAGGACACAATGCAGGACATTCAGTACTTC. The full variable domain, in which reference TRBV19 and TRBJ2-4 provide the parts outside the CDR3, is DGGITQSPKYLFRKEGQNVTLSCEQNLNHDAMYWYRQDPGQGLRLIYYSQIVNDFQKGDIAEGYSVSREKKESFPLTVTSAQKNPTAFYLCASRKDTMQDIQYFGAGTRLSVL.

This clonotype has only a few counts. The rearrangement uses TRBV10-2 and TRBJ2-5; unclear D gene. V was shortened by 0 bases and J by 0 bases, with 14 bases between the two germline ends. This CDR3 spans 17 amino acids. CDR1 is WSHSY and CDR2 is SAAADI in the germline V gene. In DNA, the CDR3 is TGCGCCAGCAGTGAGTCGTTGGGAAGTTGGCACCAAGAGACCCAGTACTTC. It yields the protein CASSESLGSWHQETQYF.

This clonotype was seen at least ten times. The gene calls are TRBV4-3 and TRBJ2-3; D tentatively fits TRBD1 or TRBD2 (5 bases each). The CDR3 contains 18 residues. V was pared by 3 bases and J by 3 bases, with 22 bases between. Looked up from germline, CDR1 is LGHNA and CDR2 is YSLEER. Written as DNA, the CDR3 is TGCGCCAGCAGCCAGGACCGGGACCCTTCCCTCCGTACAGATACGCAGTATTTT. Its translation: CASSQDRDPSLRTDTQYF.

There are many counts of this clonotype. The J gene is TRBJ1-1, the V gene TRBV16; D uncertain. Germline-derived CDR1 and CDR2 are KGHSY and FQNENV. The CDR3 totals 14 residues. V was cut by 1 base and J by 1 base, with 7 bases left in between. The CDR3 sequence: CASSQFRGNTEAFF. The CDR3 nucleotides read TGTGCCAGCAGCCAATTTCGGGGGAACACTGAAGCTTTCTTT.